This T cell receptor beta chain derives from a study of blood T cell repertoires in COVID-19. The wider study: Samples taken during acute and convalescent COVID-19 were collected in the United States, Italy and Spain.

Libraries were prepared by immunoSEQ multiplex PCR; TCRdb keeps only in-frame clonotypes and omits some of them. This sample yields some 170,000 clones, of which roughly 88% are seen a single time; roughly 15% belongs to the top ten. Trimming took 5 bases from V and 7 from J; bases not matched to a gene: 6. The CDR3 has 12 residues. The germline V gene encodes CDR1 GTSNPN and CDR2 SVGIG (reference sequence). The clonotype comes from a man in his fifties who had recovered from COVID-19. The chain couples TRBV30 to TRBJ1-2; 8 bases map to TRBD1. The sequenced material came from PBMCs or T cells enriched from blood (not recorded which). The CDR3, as DNA: TGTGCCTGGCAGAGACAGGGGTTTGGCTACACCTTC. Residues: CAWQRQGFGYTF.